The 10 T cell receptor beta chains in this list originate from one sample, sequenced in a study of STAT5B mutations in CD4+ large granular lymphocyte leukemia. Here immunoSEQ multiplex PCR was the method, and the copy in TCRdb shows in-frame clones only, minus some. The table has 48,000 or so clones, roughly three quarters seen once; the top ten hold 1.5% to 1.7%. The sample was CD4+ T cells from blood buffy coats. The origin of the receptors is a human donor in good health.

As regards this clone: Mismatch with germline at one junction end may stem from a read error. The chain employs TRBV7-7 and TRBJ2-2; the D is unclear. Germline V gene lookup returns CDR1 SSHAT and CDR2 FNYEAQ (reference sequence). The CDR3 contains 13 residues. The CDR3 is CASSLEAAGELFF. The DNA of the CDR3 is TGTGCTAGCAGCTTAGAGGCCGCCGGGGAGCTGTTTTTT.

The chain employs TRBV18 and TRBJ2-3; D is undetermined. Germline V lookup: CDR1 KGHSH, CDR2 LQKENI. The CDR3 covers 13 residues. The V end was cut by 0 bases, the J end by 6 bases, with 7 bases between. The CDR3 DNA sequence: TGTGCCAGCTCACCACCGGTGAGGGATACGCAGTATTTT. Residues: CASSPPVRDTQYF.

The genes are TRBV5-6 and TRBJ2-5; D remains ambiguous. V lost 7 bases, J lost 0 bases, and 10 bases lay in between. The CDR3 loop spans 13 amino acids. Germline CDR1 is SGHDT and CDR2 is YYEEEE. Here the CDR3 DNA reads TGTGCCAGCCAGGCGCCAGACCAAGAGACCCAGTACTTC. This codes for CASQAPDQETQYF.

This clone was recorded a few times. The chain recombines TRBV18 with TRBJ2-2; D is possibly TRBD1 (5 bases). Germline assignment: CDR1 KGHSH and CDR2 LQKENI. The V end was cut by 0 bases, the J end by 0 bases, with 8 bases between. This CDR3 region has 16 residues. In DNA form, the CDR3 reads TGTGCCAGCTCACCACCGCAGGGCGCGAACACCGGGGAGCTGTTTTTT. Protein product: CASSPPQGANTGELFF.

This rearrangement joins TRBV15 to TRBJ2-7, with TRBD1 matching over 8 bases. CDR3 size: 14 residues. CDR1 is LNHNV and CDR2 is YYDKDF in the germline V gene (reference sequence). The ends lost 3 bases at V and 2 bases at J; junction bases unmatched: 3. The CDR3 region has the DNA TGTGCCACCAGCAGGTCGGGACAGGCCTACGAGCAGTACGTC. Its translation: CATSRSGQAYEQYV.

The chain is built from TRBV28 and TRBJ2-7; tentatively, D is TRBD1 (5 bases). CDR1 and CDR2 (germline): MDHEN, SYDVKM. The CDR3 covers 13 residues. The V gene lost 5 bases and the J gene lost 7 bases, with 15 bases spanning the gap. CDR3 bases: TGTGCCAGCAGTCCCAAGACAGTCCGGGAGCAGTACTTC. Its translation: CASSPKTVREQYF.

The chain uses TRBV10-2 and TRBJ1-2; 7 positions match TRBD1. Trimming at V came to 10 bases and at J to 2 bases, leaving 7 bases not matched to a gene. The CDR3 extends over 13 amino acids. The V gene's germline CDR1 is WSHSY and CDR2 SAAADI. The CDR3 bases are TGCGCCACTGCACCAGGGGGGAACTATGGCTACACCTTC. This gives the protein CATAPGGNYGYTF.

V usage is TRBV7-2 and J usage is TRBJ2-1, with D unresolved. Trimming pared 5 bases from V and 4 bases from J, leaving 9 bases between. The CDR3 is 13 amino acids. From germline, CDR1 is SGHTA and CDR2 FQGNSA. The CDR3 coding sequence is TGTGCCAGCAGCCCGACGGGTTACAATGAGCAGTTCTTC. Encoded protein: CASSPTGYNEQFF.

V is TRBV7-2 and J is TRBJ2-3; 7 nucleotides agree with TRBD2. Losses at the gene ends were 5 bases for V and 2 bases for J; bases not matched to a gene: 13. The CDR3 is made up of 17 amino acids. From germline, CDR1 is SGHTA and CDR2 FQGNSA. The CDR3 nucleotides read TGTGCCAGCAGCCCCGAGATTAGCGGGCCGTACACAGATACGCAGTATTTT. Protein: CASSPEISGPYTDTQYF.

The genes are TRBV9 and TRBJ2-2; D gene unclear. The CDR3 is 15 amino acids. The germline V and J ends were trimmed by 0 bases and 4 bases, with 10 bases remaining between them. Germline CDR1 and CDR2: SGDLS and YYNGEE. The CDR3 DNA sequence: TGTGCCAGCAGCGTAGGGCCAGCCGGCACCGGGGAGCTGTTTTTT. Translating gives CASSVGPAGTGELFF.